This TCR beta chain appears in the sequencing data of a study of tumor-infiltrating lymphocytes in primary liver carcinoma. Only one count was recorded for this clonotype. V gave up 2 bases and J gave up 2 bases, with 22 bases separating them. The length of the CDR3 is 18 residues. Germline V gene data show CDR1 as MNHEY and CDR2 as SVGAGI. DNA and RNA were both co-extracted from about 20-30 mg of bulk tissue that had not been sorted. TCR beta cDNA was made from approximately 500 ng total RNA with a constant-region primer. Three nested multiplex PCR rounds, a slightly modified ARM-PCR method, built the TCR beta libraries. A C-beta reverse primer and TRBV1-TRBV30 forward primers served in each of the first two PCR rounds, at approximately 10 cycles apiece. TCRdb re-called the multiplex PCR reads through MiXCR, storing one row per CDR3 protein. Of some 64,000 distinct CDR3 sequences listed, about two thirds are singletons.

The rearrangement uses TRBV6-5 and TRBJ2-7, with D perhaps matching TRBD1 (5 bases). This TCR came from a man aged 40-49 years with primary liver carcinoma and hepatitis B virus infection. The specimen sequenced was liver tumor tissue from sampling region 4. Noted subset: tumor region T4, right-lateral pole. The CDR3 DNA is TGTGCCAGCAGTTACAAGGGGCCTGTCACTTCGATACCCTACGAGCAGTACTTC. Protein product: CASSYKGPVTSIPYEQYF.